Below, 28 T cell receptor beta chains from the same sample are listed, as sequenced in a study of regulatory T cells in long-lasting Graves disease. The time point is: persistent/refractory GD, antithyroid drugs over 5 years with positive TRAb. Extracted PBMC RNA gave rise to the TCR library. Library construction for TCR beta used iRepertoire HTBI primers and Arm-PCR of CDR3 regions. TCRdb reanalysed the multiplex PCR reads using MiXCR and keeps one entry per CDR3 protein. Of about 660,000 distinct CDR3 sequences listed, about 32% are singletons. The material sequenced was peripheral blood mononuclear cells (PBMCs), taken when the disease was refractory, from a patient treated with antithyroid drugs. The receptors derive from a female donor with Graves disease.

The chain has TRBV20-1 and TRBJ1-2, with TRBD1 matching 8 bases. After removal of 5 bases from V and 7 bases from J, the junction contained 9 bases not matched to a gene. The CDR3 is 13 amino acids. Germline-derived CDR1 and CDR2 are DFQATT and SNEGSKA (reference sequence). The CDR3 DNA reads as TGCAGTGCTCAGGGACAGGAAAAACGTGGCTACACCTTC. Residues: CSAQGQEKRGYTF.

The rearrangement joins TRBV30 to TRBJ2-7, with D possibly matching TRBD2 (5 bases). V was pared by 0 bases and J by 3 bases, with 12 bases between. Germline assignment: CDR1 GTSNPN and CDR2 SVGIG (reference sequence). The CDR3 runs 14 residues. CDR3 residues: CAWSVSTGNYEQYF. CDR3 DNA: TGTGCCTGGAGTGTATCGACGGGAAACTACGAGCAGTACTTC.

This clonotype was recorded many times. CDR3 region: CASSLLEGNTEAFF. CDR3 in DNA: TGCGCCAGCAGCTTGCTAGAGGGGAACACTGAAGCTTTCTTT. The genes are TRBV5-1 and TRBJ1-1, with no clear D. Germline V gives CDR1 SGHRS, CDR2 YFSETQ. V lost 1 base, J lost 1 base, and 8 bases lay in between. The CDR3 loop spans 14 amino acids.

This chain uses TRBV2 with TRBJ1-4; the D is unclear. With 7 bases removed from V and 2 bases from J, the gap between germline ends came to 11 bases. Germline-derived CDR1 and CDR2 are SNHLY and FYNNEI. The CDR3 is 14 amino acids. The CDR3 nucleotides read TGTGCCAGCAAGGAAGGGTGGACTAATGAAAAACTGTTTTTT. Protein sequence: CASKEGWTNEKLFF.

The chain couples TRBV5-5 to TRBJ2-2, with D tentatively TRBD1 (6 bases). Germline V gene sequence: CDR1 SGHKS, CDR2 YYEKEE (reference sequence). The CDR3 covers 15 residues. Between the trimmed V and J ends, which lost 7 bases and 2 bases, there was a span of 15 bases. In DNA form, the CDR3 reads TGTGCCAGCCGACCAGGACAGAGAAACACCGGGGAGCTGTTTTTT. Amino acid sequence: CASRPGQRNTGELFF.

This chain joins TRBV28 and TRBJ2-3; 7 bases map to TRBD1. J lost 6 bases, V lost 8 bases, and 14 bases had no gene match. Per the germline V gene, CDR1 is MDHEN and CDR2 is SYDVKM. CDR3 length: 15 amino acids. As DNA, the CDR3 is TGTGCCAGCCTCGATCGAGGGGGCTCTGGGGATACGCAGTATTTT. Its translation is CASLDRGGSGDTQYF.

This chain joins TRBV28 and TRBJ2-2; D possibly corresponds to TRBD1 (6 bases). The CDR3 extends over 15 amino acids. The V end was cut by 6 bases, the J end by 5 bases, with 16 bases between. CDR1 MDHEN and CDR2 SYDVKM come from the germline V gene. The CDR3, as DNA: TGTGCCAGCAGCGGGATACAGGGTTTGACCGGGGAGCTGTTTTTT. It codes for CASSGIQGLTGELFF. Full variable domain (outside the CDR3, taken from reference TRBV28 and TRBJ2-2): DVKVTQSSRYLVKRTGEKVFLECVQDMDHENMFWYRQDPGLGLRLIYFSYDVKMKEKGDIPEGYSVSREKKERFSLILESASTNQTSMYLCASSGIQGLTGELFFGEGSRLTVL.

This clonotype was detected only a few times. The chain employs TRBV6-1 and TRBJ2-5, with 7 nucleotides matching TRBD1. Looked up from germline, CDR1 is MNHNS and CDR2 is SASEGT. The CDR3 loop spans 15 amino acids. V dropped 7 bases and J dropped 7; count of bases not matched to a gene: 15. CDR3 residues: CASIPAKGAHATQYF. The CDR3 DNA sequence: TGTGCCAGCATCCCGGCAAAGGGGGCGCATGCGACCCAGTACTTC.

This clonotype was recorded a few times. V usage is TRBV6-5 and J usage is TRBJ1-1, with TRBD1 as a possible D gene (5 bases). This CDR3 spans 16 amino acids. V was cut by 2 bases and J by 1 base, with 14 bases left in between. Germline values: CDR1 MNHEY, CDR2 SVGAGI. CDR3 coding DNA: TGTGCCAGCAGTTACGAGCGGGGACGGTCGAACACTGAAGCTTTCTTT. This translates into CASSYERGRSNTEAFF.

This clonotype was counted a few times. The chain employs TRBV29-1 and TRBJ1-2; unclear D gene. The CDR3 loop spans 8 amino acids. CDR1 is SQVTM and CDR2 is ANQGSEA in the germline V gene. Deletions cut 5 bases from V and 6 bases from J, with 1 base between. The CDR3 is CSVHGYTF. Here the CDR3 DNA reads TGCAGCGTTCATGGCTACACCTTC.

This clonotype was recorded a few times. The V call is TRBV29-1, the J call TRBJ2-7; 7 positions match TRBD1. Germline trimming cut 7 bases from V and 6 bases from J; bases unmatched to any gene: 9. CDR1 and CDR2 (germline): SQVTM, ANQGSEA. This CDR3 spans 12 amino acids. This chain's CDR3 is CSAARQGIEQYF. Written as DNA, the CDR3 is TGCAGCGCAGCGAGACAGGGCATCGAGCAGTACTTC.

The chain has TRBV6-1 and TRBJ1-2, with a possible D match to TRBD1 (5 bases). This CDR3 spans 12 amino acids. Germline lookup yields CDR1 MNHNS and CDR2 SASEGT. Trimming stripped 3 bases from V and 4 bases from J, with 6 bases between. CDR3 in DNA: TGTGCCAGCAGTGACGGGGGCTATGGCTACACCTTC. Translated: CASSDGGYGYTF.

As for this clonotype: One end of the junction fails to match germline, which may point to a read error. This CDR3 reads CASGLGSGGLFF. CDR3 coding DNA: TGTGCCAGCGGACTCGGTTCTGGGGGGCTGTTTTTT. The chain carries TRBV2 and TRBJ2-2; D might be TRBD1 or TRBD2, each matching 5 bases. The CDR3 has 12 amino acids. The V gene's germline CDR1 is SNHLY and CDR2 FYNNEI.

In its sample, this clonotype was seen many times. V gene TRBV6-2 or TRBV6-3 combines with J gene TRBJ2-5; D is unclear. There are 15 residues in the CDR3. Trimming took 0 bases from V and 5 from J, leaving 13 bases between them. Per the germline V gene, CDR1 is MNHEY and CDR2 is SVGEGT. The CDR3 nucleotides are TGTGCCAGCAGTTACTCATTCGGTGTAGGTGAGACCCAGTACTTC. The encoded protein is CASSYSFGVGETQYF.

This clonotype was observed many times. The V call is TRBV11-2, the J call TRBJ2-7; D unresolved. This CDR3 has 14 amino acids. The germline V gene has CDR1 SGHAT and CDR2 FQNNGV. V was shortened by 5 bases and J by 7 bases, with 18 bases between the two germline ends. The CDR3 DNA is TGTGCCAGCAGCCCCCGAATGGGCCACGCGGAGCAGTACTTC. Amino acid sequence: CASSPRMGHAEQYF.

V usage is TRBV30 and J usage is TRBJ1-5; TRBD1 is a possible D gene (5 bases). This CDR3 spans 12 amino acids. The germline gives CDR1 GTSNPN, CDR2 SVGIG (reference sequence). Trimming left V 7 bases short and J 2 bases short, with 9 bases between. CDR3 DNA sequence: TGTGCCTACCGGGACGGCAATCAGCCCCAGCATTTT. Protein product: CAYRDGNQPQHF. Using reference TRBV30 and TRBJ1-5 for the parts outside the CDR3, the full variable domain is SQTIHQWPATLVQPVGSPLSLECTVEGTSNPNLYWYRQAAGRGLQLLFYSVGIGQISSEVPQNLSASRPQDRQFILSSKKLLLSDSGFYLCAYRDGNQPQHFGDGTRLSIL.

This chain uses TRBV12-3 or TRBV12-4 with TRBJ1-1; TRBD1 matches 9 bases. Germline trimming cut 7 bases from V and 4 bases from J; bases unmatched to any gene: 4. The CDR3 has 13 residues. CDR3 in DNA: TGTGCCAGCACTGTGGGACAGGGCACTGAAGCTTTCTTT. It yields the protein CASTVGQGTEAFF.

The rearrangement uses TRBV29-1 and TRBJ1-1; D perhaps matches TRBD1 (5 bases). V was clipped by 8 bases and J by 8 bases, with 21 bases between them. Germline V CDR1 and CDR2: SQVTM, ANQGSEA. This CDR3 comprises 13 residues. CDR3 bases: TGCAGCAGGACGGAGACAGCCTGGGGAGAAGCTTTCTTT. This encodes CSRTETAWGEAFF.

CDR3 loop: CASSQSTGTPTQYF. The CDR3 DNA reads as TGTGCCAGCAGCCAATCGACAGGGACGCCAACCCAGTACTTC. The chain couples TRBV3-1 to TRBJ2-5; 7 positions match TRBD1. The V segment lost 2 bases and the J segment 8 bases; nucleotides outside the gene matches: 8. CDR3 size: 14 residues. The germline CDR1 and CDR2 sequences are LGHDT and YNNKEL (reference sequence).

The sample holds a few counts of this clonotype. This chain uses TRBV6-1 with TRBJ1-2, with D possibly TRBD1 on 6 matching bases. Germline CDR1 is MNHNS and CDR2 is SASEGT. This CDR3 has 14 residues. Trimming removed 5 bases at V and 4 bases at J, with 14 bases between. CDR3 DNA sequence: TGTGCCAGCAGTCGGACCGGGACAAGCTATGGCTACACCTTC. This gives the protein CASSRTGTSYGYTF.

This clonotype was seen only once. V gene TRBV7-9 combines with J gene TRBJ1-2; 7 bases map to TRBD1. V shed 6 bases and J 5 bases; nucleotides not matched to a gene: 9. The CDR3 has 14 amino acids. Looked up from germline, CDR1 is SEHNR and CDR2 is FQNEAQ (reference sequence). CDR3 residues: CASSRDSRLYGYTF. DNA for the CDR3: TGTGCCAGCAGTCGGGACAGCCGGTTGTATGGCTACACCTTC.

This clonotype was seen only a few times. The gene calls are TRBV10-2 and TRBJ1-6; 9 bases fit TRBD1. Germline loops: CDR1 WSHSY, CDR2 SAAADI. Unmatched junction bases numbered 4, after V lost 0 bases and J lost 7 bases. CDR3 size: 16 residues. The CDR3 here is CASSESTGTGNSPLHF. As DNA, the CDR3 is TGCGCCAGCAGTGAGTCGACGGGGACAGGGAATTCACCCCTCCACTTT.

This chain uses TRBV3-1 with TRBJ2-2; no clear D. The CDR3 is 15 amino acids. Deletions cut 0 bases from V and 7 bases from J, with 12 bases between. Germline lookup yields CDR1 LGHDT and CDR2 YNNKEL (reference sequence). The CDR3 reads CASSQETQVGGELFF. CDR3 DNA: TGTGCCAGCAGCCAAGAGACCCAGGTTGGCGGGGAGCTGTTTTTT. Supplemented by reference TRBV3-1 and TRBJ2-2, the full variable domain reads DTAVSQTPKYLVTQMGNDKSIKCEQNLGHDTMYWYKQDSKKFLKIMFSYNNKELIINETVPNRFSPKSPDKAHLNLHINSLELGDSAVYFCASSQETQVGGELFFGEGSRLTVL.

CDR3: CATSDAGDTEAFF. CDR3 DNA: TGTGCCACCAGTGACGCTGGGGACACTGAAGCTTTCTTT. This rearrangement joins TRBV24-1 to TRBJ1-1; D is ambiguous. Germline CDR1 and CDR2: KGHDR and SFDVKD. The CDR3 sequence is 13 residues long. V was shortened by 4 bases and J by 3 bases, with 8 bases between the two germline ends.

This clonotype was recorded once. The chain employs TRBV29-1 and TRBJ1-2, with D hard to call. V shed 4 bases and J shed 7 bases, with 13 bases lying between them. The germline CDR1 and CDR2 sequences are SQVTM and ANQGSEA. The CDR3 extends over 12 amino acids. The CDR3 sequence: CSVVLNTGGYTF. DNA of the CDR3: TGCAGCGTTGTTCTCAATACGGGTGGCTACACCTTC.

The chain links TRBV28 to TRBJ1-2, with D maybe TRBD1 (6 bases). The CDR3 extends over 15 amino acids. Germline-derived CDR1 and CDR2 are MDHEN and SYDVKM. Trimming left V 4 bases short and J 4 bases short, with 16 bases between. CDR3 nucleotide sequence: TGTGCCAGCAGTTATAACAGGGCCCCGGGCTATGGCTACACCTTC. Amino acids: CASSYNRAPGYGYTF.

Regarding this clonotype: The final CDR3 position lacks the conserved phenylalanine or tryptophan, pointing to a likely read error. The V and J genes are TRBV27 and TRBJ1-2; D is ambiguous. This CDR3 is 11 amino acids long. V was pared by 8 bases and J by 8 bases, with 12 bases between. Germline V gene lookup returns CDR1 MNHEY and CDR2 SMNVEV (reference sequence). The CDR3 spells CASVGVGGYTL. For the CDR3, the DNA is TGTGCCAGCGTTGGGGTAGGAGGCTACACCCTC.

Many counts were recorded for this clonotype. The rearrangement uses TRBV2 and TRBJ2-5; TRBD2 matches at 8 bases. Germline values: CDR1 SNHLY, CDR2 FYNNEI. Losses at the gene ends were 4 bases for V and 0 bases for J; bases not matched to a gene: 7. The CDR3 extends over 16 amino acids. In nucleotides, the CDR3 is TGTGCCAGCAGTGGCGGTACGGGAGGGTACCAAGAGACCCAGTACTTC. Encoded protein: CASSGGTGGYQETQYF.